A selection of T cell receptor beta chains follows, all from one sample in a study of T cell repertoires in cytomegalovirus infection. TCRdb reprocessed the reads with MiXCR, giving one entry per CDR3 protein. The table includes 750,000 to 950,000 distinct CDR3 sequences, approximately 32% detected once. Their recognized antigens are unknown. Sequenced here: cultured CD8+ T cells from PBMCs, sampled from culture after CMV antigen stimulation. The receptors were sampled from a human donor in good health (CMV status not recorded). Some clones in this sample may be carry-over from other donors' samples. Each CDR3 is given with its conserved first and last residue. The D gene is left open where the match is weak. Not every row has a clone size; where given, it reads once, few, many or a size class.

abundance	v_gene	len	j_gene	d_gene	CDR3aa	CDR3nt
many	TRBV7-8	16	TRBJ2-3	NA	CASLRGESSSTDTQYF	TGTGCCAGCCTGAGGGGGGAGTCCTCTAGCACAGATACGCAGTATTTT
few	TRBV12-3/TRBV12-4	15	TRBJ2-3	NA	CASSFGWLAPDTQYF	TGTGCCAGCAGTTTTGGATGGCTAGCACCAGATACGCAGTATTTT
few	TRBV7-2	15	TRBJ1-5	TRBD1	CASSVWTGENQPQHF	TGTGCCAGCAGCGTATGGACAGGGGAGAATCAGCCCCAGCATTTT
NA	TRBV5-1	14	TRBJ1-1	TRBD1	CASSSTGMNTEAFF	TGCGCCAGCAGCTCGACAGGGATGAACACTGAAGCTTTCTTT
few	TRBV24-1	11	TRBJ2-5	NA	CATSDRKTQYF	TGTGCCACCAGTGATAGAAAGACCCAGTACTTC
few	TRBV5-6	15	TRBJ2-7	TRBD1	CASSLGDRYNYEQYF	TGTGCCAGCAGCTTGGGGGACAGATATAACTACGAGCAGTACTTC
NA	TRBV6-1	15	TRBJ2-4	TRBD1	CASLGTGGTRNIQYF	TGTGCCAGCCTAGGGACAGGGGGAACTCGGAACATTCAGTACTTC
NA	TRBV7-8	17	TRBJ2-2	NA	CASSPSDPLPNTGELFF	TGTGCCAGCAGCCCGTCCGACCCTTTACCGAACACCGGGGAGCTGTTTTTT
NA	TRBV6-6	14	TRBJ2-7	TRBD1	CASSGTGMLDEQYF	TGTGCCAGCAGCGGGACAGGGATGCTCGACGAGCAGTACTTC
NA	TRBV7-2	15	TRBJ1-6	NA	CASSSPLQGQSPLHF	TGTGCCAGCAGCTCACCCCTGCAGGGCCAGTCACCCCTCCACTTT
many	TRBV7-2	16	TRBJ2-4	TRBD2	CASSQAGAGTKNIQYF	TGTGCCAGCAGCCAAGCGGGGGCGGGGACCAAAAACATTCAGTACTTC
NA	TRBV6-2/TRBV6-3	13	TRBJ2-1	NA	CASNTSTYNEQFF	TGTGCCAGCAACACATCTACCTACAATGAGCAGTTCTTC
NA	TRBV19	15	TRBJ1-5	TRBD1	CASRLRDSSNQPQHF	TGTGCCAGTCGCTTGCGGGACAGCAGCAATCAGCCCCAGCATTTT
once	TRBV4-2	18	TRBJ1-5	NA	CASSQEIPTAGEGQPQHF	TGTGCCAGCAGCCAAGAAATCCCAACGGCAGGGGAAGGTCAGCCCCAGCATTTT
NA	TRBV27	17	TRBJ2-1	TRBD2	CASSAPGLAGGRNEQFF	TGTGCCAGCAGTGCGCCCGGACTAGCGGGGGGCCGGAATGAGCAGTTCTTC
few	TRBV6-5	15	TRBJ2-5	TRBD1	CASRTLHDREETQYF	TGTGCCAGCAGGACCCTACACGACAGGGAAGAGACCCAGTACTTC
NA	TRBV27	15	TRBJ1-1	NA	CASSLLGTFNTEAFF	TGTGCCAGCAGTTTACTCGGGACCTTCAACACTGAAGCTTTCTTT